Shown below are 30 T cell receptor beta chains from a single sample sequenced in a study of T cells after yellow fever vaccination. Via MiXCR, TCRdb re-called the 5' RACE reads, giving one row per CDR3 protein. The repertoire holds 350,000 or so distinct CDR3 sequences, with 7% to 10% as singletons. The material was PBMCs, obtained about 41 days after the first yellow fever vaccination. Source of these receptors: a man aged 18-30 years who received the YFV17D yellow fever vaccine.

This clonotype was counted ten times or more. The V and J genes are TRBV5-1 and TRBJ2-5, with 9 bases fitting TRBD1. The CDR3 has 15 residues. CDR1 and CDR2 from the germline V gene are SGHRS and YFSETQ. The V and J ends lost 4 bases and 5 bases, in that order; junction bases with no gene match: 9. CDR3 loop: CASSPRDRDVETQYF. DNA for the CDR3: TGCGCCAGCAGCCCCCGGGACAGGGACGTGGAGACCCAGTACTTC.

This clonotype turned up a few times. V and J are TRBV6-1 and TRBJ2-1; D not certain. The CDR3 loop spans 14 amino acids. With 6 bases removed from V and 5 bases from J, the gap between germline ends came to 14 bases. Per germline, CDR1 MNHNS and CDR2 SASEGT. The CDR3 loop is CASRPLFGDNEQFF. The DNA for the CDR3 is TGTGCCAGCAGGCCCCTTTTCGGTGACAATGAGCAGTTCTTC.

This clonotype came up a few times. V usage is TRBV12-3 or TRBV12-4 and J usage is TRBJ2-5; D remains ambiguous. V gave up 2 bases and J gave up 6 bases, with 13 bases separating them. CDR3 size: 14 residues. The CDR3 sequence is CASSLLPLPQTQYF. CDR3 DNA sequence: TGTGCCAGCAGTTTATTACCCCTTCCGCAGACCCAGTACTTC.

This chain joins TRBV20-1 and TRBJ1-6; a weak D match, TRBD1 (5 bases). V was shortened by 0 bases and J by 8 bases, with 20 bases between the two germline ends. Germline values: CDR1 DFQATT, CDR2 SNEGSKA (reference sequence). The CDR3 consists of 17 residues. This chain's CDR3 is CSARDPRRGPLDSPLHF. The CDR3 DNA reads TGCAGTGCTAGAGATCCGCGTAGGGGACCGCTAGATTCACCCCTCCACTTT.

The chain employs TRBV5-1 and TRBJ2-7, with 10 bases lining up with TRBD1. V was clipped by 4 bases and J by 6 bases; unmatched bases: 10. The CDR3 totals 15 residues. Germline loops: CDR1 SGHRS, CDR2 YFSETQ. The CDR3 here is CASSPRQGAKGEQYF. The CDR3 DNA reads TGCGCCAGCAGCCCCCGACAGGGGGCTAAGGGCGAGCAGTACTTC. The full variable domain, with the rest looked up from reference TRBV5-1 and TRBJ2-7, is KAGVTQTPRYLIKTRGQQVTLSCSPISGHRSVSWYQQTPGQGLQFLFEYFSETQRNKGNFPGRFSGRQFSNSRSEMNVSTLELGDSALYLCASSPRQGAKGEQYFGPGTRLTVT.

The rearrangement uses TRBV19 and TRBJ2-5; D not certain. Deletions cut 4 bases from V and 3 bases from J, with 15 bases between. There are 15 residues in the CDR3. In germline, CDR1 is LNHDA, CDR2 SQIVND (reference sequence). The CDR3 coding sequence is TGTGCCAGTAGTACCGGACCATTGATGGAAGAGACCCAGTACTTC. Protein: CASSTGPLMEETQYF.

This clonotype has just a few counts. The genes are TRBV7-9 and TRBJ2-3, with D perhaps matching TRBD2 (6 bases). There are 15 residues in the CDR3. With 3 bases removed from V and 0 bases from J, the gap between germline ends came to 10 bases. Germline lookup yields CDR1 SEHNR and CDR2 FQNEAQ (reference sequence). Written as DNA, the CDR3 is TGTGCCAGCAGCTTTAGCGGAACTAGCACAGATACGCAGTATTTT. Translating it yields CASSFSGTSTDTQYF.

This clonotype was seen a few times. The CDR3 DNA is TGCAGTGCTAGGAGGTCAGGGGCGGGCATGGGGGACACTGAAGCTTTCTTT. Amino acid sequence: CSARRSGAGMGDTEAFF. The rearrangement joins TRBV20-1 to TRBJ1-1; maybe TRBD1 (6 bases). CDR1 is DFQATT and CDR2 is SNEGSKA in the germline V gene (reference sequence). The CDR3 is made up of 17 amino acids. The V end was cut by 3 bases, the J end by 3 bases, with 23 bases between.

In this sample, this clonotype turned up many times. The genes are TRBV4-1 and TRBJ1-3; maybe TRBD1 (6 bases). Per the germline V gene, CDR1 is MGHRA and CDR2 is YSYEKL. CDR3 length equals 15 residues. V lost 0 bases, J lost 2 bases, and 8 bases lay in between. CDR3 loop: CASSQDGGPGNTIYF. Written as DNA, the CDR3 is TGCGCCAGCAGCCAAGATGGGGGGCCTGGAAACACCATATATTTT.

This clonotype was recorded a few times. This sequence joins TRBV20-1 and TRBJ1-1, with TRBD1 matching over 10 bases. Trimming took 4 bases from V and 12 from J; bases not matched to a gene: 8. Germline values: CDR1 DFQATT, CDR2 SNEGSKA (reference sequence). The CDR3 has 12 amino acids. CDR3 in DNA: TGCAGTGCTAAACACCGGGACAGGGGTCCTTTCTTT. Amino acid sequence: CSAKHRDRGPFF.

This clonotype was detected a few times. The chain combines TRBV20-1 with TRBJ1-1; D perhaps matches TRBD1 (5 bases). Germline CDR1 reads DFQATT; CDR2 reads SNEGSKA (reference sequence). The CDR3 consists of 13 residues. V lost 3 bases to trimming and J lost 8 bases, with 16 bases between them. This chain's CDR3 is CSARDILTSEAFF. The CDR3 nucleotides are TGCAGTGCTAGGGACATCCTTACCTCAGAAGCTTTCTTT.

The rearrangement links TRBV28 to TRBJ1-1; TRBD1 matches 8 bases. Trimming cost V 10 bases and J 7 bases; bases outside gene matches: 14. Per the germline V gene, CDR1 is MDHEN and CDR2 is SYDVKM. This CDR3 is 14 amino acids long. CDR3 region: CATVNPGQAGEAFF. CDR3 nucleotide sequence: TGTGCCACCGTGAATCCGGGACAGGCTGGTGAAGCTTTCTTT.

This clonotype was seen a handful of times. The rearrangement uses TRBV12-3 or TRBV12-4 and TRBJ1-5; TRBD1 matches at 7 bases. V lost 5 bases to trimming and J lost 3 bases; unmatched junction nucleotides: 7. This CDR3 spans 15 amino acids. The CDR3 nucleotides are TGTGCCAGCAGTACCTCGGACAGGAACAATCAGCCCCAGCATTTT. Translation gives CASSTSDRNNQPQHF.

This clonotype was detected once. The chain carries TRBV18 and TRBJ2-7, with 8 bases lining up with TRBD1. The CDR3 sequence is 14 residues long. Germline assignment: CDR1 KGHSH and CDR2 LQKENI. V trimming: 2 bases; J trimming: 2 bases; junction bases outside the gene matches: 2. The CDR3 sequence: CASSPNRGTYEQYF. The CDR3 nucleotides read TGTGCCAGCTCACCAAACAGGGGGACCTACGAGCAGTACTTC.

CDR3 sequence reads: CASSLWVGNTEAFF. The CDR3 region has the DNA TGTGCCAGCAGCTTGTGGGTGGGGAACACTGAAGCTTTCTTT. The chain joins TRBV5-4 to TRBJ1-1; no clear D. V was shortened by 1 base and J by 1 base, with 8 bases between the two germline ends. Germline CDR1 and CDR2: SGHNT and YYREEE (reference sequence). This CDR3 is built from 14 residues.

The chain carries TRBV4-2 and TRBJ2-3; a weak D match, TRBD1 (6 bases). This CDR3 has 19 amino acids. V was clipped by 0 bases and J by 0 bases, with 19 bases between them. The germline CDR1 and CDR2 sequences are LGHNA and YNFKEQ. The CDR3 protein is CASSQDRRGQTTSTDTQYF. DNA of the CDR3: TGTGCCAGCAGCCAAGATCGTAGAGGACAGACTACTAGCACAGATACGCAGTATTTT.

The CDR3 loop is CASRGTAMGAGELFF. CDR3 DNA sequence: TGTGCCAGCAGGGGGACAGCGATGGGCGCCGGGGAGCTGTTTTTT. The rearrangement links TRBV12-3 or TRBV12-4 to TRBJ2-2; 7 bases are shared with TRBD1. J lost 6 bases, V lost 6 bases, and 10 bases had no gene match. The CDR3 sequence is 15 residues long.

The V call is TRBV5-1, the J call TRBJ2-1; TRBD2 might be the D (6 bases). This CDR3 is 16 amino acids long. The germline CDR1 and CDR2 sequences are SGHRS and YFSETQ. The V end lost 0 bases, the J end lost 7 bases, and 17 bases lay between the germline ends. This CDR3 reads CASSLDPGLYRNEQFF. In nucleotides, the CDR3 is TGCGCCAGCAGCTTGGATCCGGGACTGTACAGGAATGAGCAGTTCTTC.

The genes are TRBV12-5 and TRBJ2-1; 11 bases agree with TRBD1. This CDR3 spans 14 amino acids. The J segment lost 8 bases and the V segment lost 5 bases, leaving 5 bases of the junction unmatched. The germline CDR1 and CDR2 sequences are LGHNT and FRNRAP. The CDR3 DNA reads as TGTGCTAGTGGTGGGGGACAGGGGGTCGATGAGCAGTTCTTC. Its protein product is CASGGGQGVDEQFF.

This clonotype was recorded many times. The chain joins TRBV9 to TRBJ1-1, with unresolved D. Germline V lookup: CDR1 SGDLS, CDR2 YYNGEE. V lost 0 bases and J 5 bases, leaving 11 bases between the germline ends. The CDR3 is made up of 14 amino acids. CDR3 nucleotides: TGTGCCAGCAGCGTAGTTCACAGCTCTACTGAAGCTTTCTTT. It specifies CASSVVHSSTEAFF.

The sample holds a few counts of this clonotype. The CDR3 region has the DNA TGTGCCAGCAGTTACCCCATGCTTACAGGGATGGCTGTGGGCAATCAGCCCCAGCATTTT. Translation: CASSYPMLTGMAVGNQPQHF. The V gene is TRBV6-2 or TRBV6-3, the J gene TRBJ1-5; possibly TRBD1 for D (6 bases). The CDR3 consists of 20 residues. Germline V gene lookup returns CDR1 MNHEY and CDR2 SVGEGT. The V end lost 2 bases, the J end lost 2 bases, and 25 bases lay between the germline ends.

This clonotype has at least ten counts. The chain's CDR3 is CASSYAHNEQFF. The CDR3 DNA reads as TGTGCCAGCAGTTACGCCCACAATGAGCAGTTCTTC. The V gene is TRBV6-2 or TRBV6-3, the J gene TRBJ2-1; no firm D call. The length of the CDR3 is 12 residues. In germline, CDR1 is MNHEY, CDR2 SVGEGT. Trimming shortened V by 2 bases and J by 5 bases, and 4 bases separated the two germline ends.

Only a few counts were recorded for this clonotype. V and J are TRBV20-1 and TRBJ1-6; no clear D. V was pared by 1 base and J by 10 bases, with 8 bases between. From germline, CDR1 is DFQATT and CDR2 SNEGSKA (reference sequence). The CDR3 extends over 12 amino acids. The CDR3 loop is CSARVLSSPLHF. The DNA for the CDR3 is TGCAGTGCTAGAGTTCTTAGCTCACCCCTCCACTTT.

The table lists this clonotype with a few counts. This chain links TRBV7-9 with TRBJ1-2; TRBD1 matches at 10 bases. V lost 1 base and J lost 8; bases outside the gene matches: 10. This CDR3 is 16 amino acids long. Germline CDR1 reads SEHNR; CDR2 reads FQNEAQ (reference sequence). CDR3: CASSLETGGPLRGYTF. Here the CDR3 DNA reads TGTGCCAGCAGCTTAGAGACAGGGGGCCCACTTCGGGGCTACACCTTC.

For the CDR3, the DNA is TGTGCCAGCAGTTTAGCGGCCGGCGGGAAGACCCAGTACTTC. Its protein product is CASSLAAGGKTQYF. V and J are TRBV12-3 or TRBV12-4 and TRBJ2-5; TRBD2 is a possible D gene (6 bases). The V and J ends lost 0 bases and 6 bases respectively, with 11 bases between them. The CDR3 spans 14 residues.

Note on this clonotype: A much larger clone sits a single nucleotide away, making a read error possible. The gene calls are TRBV6-5 and TRBJ2-2, with D unclear. The V end was cut by 2 bases, the J end by 3 bases, with 4 bases between. The germline gives CDR1 MNHEY, CDR2 SVGAGI. The CDR3 consists of 13 residues. The CDR3 reads CASSYMDTGELFF. The CDR3 DNA reads as TGTGCCAGCAGTTACATGGACACCGGGGAGCTGTTTTTT.

The chain carries TRBV12-3 or TRBV12-4 and TRBJ2-7, with D possibly being TRBD1 (5 bases). This CDR3 is built from 14 residues. V lost 1 base and J 2 bases, leaving 9 bases between the germline ends. CDR3 residues: CASSLESGPYEQYF. The CDR3 DNA sequence: TGTGCCAGCAGTTTAGAGTCAGGGCCCTACGAGCAGTACTTC.

This chain connects TRBV27 to TRBJ2-3, with D uncertain. This CDR3 has 14 amino acids. The ends were cut back, 1 base at V and 3 bases at J, with 8 bases in the middle. Germline CDR1 and CDR2: MNHEY and SMNVEV (reference sequence). CDR3: CASSLLSITDTQYF. CDR3 DNA sequence: TGTGCCAGCAGTTTATTGTCAATAACAGATACGCAGTATTTT.

V gene TRBV4-2 combines with J gene TRBJ2-3, with 10 bases matching TRBD2. Trimming at V came to 4 bases and at J to 4 bases, leaving 2 bases not matched to a gene. CDR1 and CDR2 from the germline V gene are LGHNA and YNFKEQ. The CDR3 contains 14 residues. CDR3 sequence (DNA): TGTGCCAGCAGCCCTAGCGGGGGCTCAGATACGCAGTATTTT. Amino acid sequence: CASSPSGGSDTQYF.

Comment on this clonotype: Being one base from a much bigger clone, this may be a read error. CDR3 residues: CASSRLDQEIQYF. The CDR3 bases are TGTGCCAGCAGCCGACTAGACCAAGAGATCCAGTACTTC. The rearrangement uses TRBV14 and TRBJ2-5; perhaps TRBD2 as D (6 bases). This CDR3 comprises 13 residues. Germline loops: CDR1 SGHDN, CDR2 FVKESK.